These 13 T cell receptor beta chains originate from one sample sequenced in a study of blood T cell repertoires in COVID-19. TCRdb's copy holds only in-frame clones and misses some; the assay was immunoSEQ multiplex PCR. Here the sample spans about 150,000 clones, around 90% being singletons. The material sequenced was PBMCs or T cells enriched from blood (not recorded which). The receptors were gathered from a middle-aged woman who had been exposed to COVID-19.

Only a few counts were recorded for this clone. The chain uses TRBV4-2 and TRBJ2-4; 8 bases match TRBD2. The ends lost 0 bases at V and 7 bases at J; junction bases unmatched: 8. The CDR3 runs 16 residues. Looked up from germline, CDR1 is LGHNA and CDR2 is YNFKEQ. CDR3 sequence reads: CASSQEETGGPNIQYF. In DNA form, the CDR3 reads TGTGCCAGCAGCCAAGAGGAAACGGGAGGGCCGAACATTCAGTACTTC.

V gene TRBV21-1 combines with J gene TRBJ2-7; no check of the table's D call, TRBD2, against the DNA was made. TRBV21-1 counts as a pseudogene. The CDR3 consists of 16 residues. The CDR3 sequence: CASSKPPREVGREQYF. In DNA, the CDR3 is TGTGCCAGCAGCAAACCCCCCAGGGAGGTAGGGCGAGAGCAGTACTTC.

Here the CDR3 DNA reads TGCGCCAGCGAAATTGACAGGGGTGATAATTCACCCCTCCACTTT. Its protein product is CASEIDRGDNSPLHF. The chain joins TRBV5-1 to TRBJ1-6; 8 bases align to TRBD1. V gave up 7 bases and J gave up 5 bases; unmatched junction bases: 8. The CDR3 totals 15 residues. Germline-derived CDR1 and CDR2 are SGHRS and YFSETQ.

This chain joins TRBV6-5 and TRBJ1-5, with TRBD1 as a possible D gene (6 bases). The V end lost 9 bases, the J end lost 8 bases, and 23 bases lay between the germline ends. In germline, CDR1 is MNHEY, CDR2 SVGAGI. CDR3 size: 15 residues. CDR3 in DNA: TGTGCCAGTAGGTTGGTCCCCGGGGGGCAGGAGCCCCAGCATTTT. Its protein product is CASRLVPGGQEPQHF.

The chain is built from TRBV29-1 and TRBJ1-6; the D is unclear. V dropped 7 bases and J dropped 9 bases, with 16 bases sitting between them. The germline V gene has CDR1 SQVTM and CDR2 ANQGSEA. CDR3 length: 13 residues. This CDR3 is CSASEAGGSPLHF. The CDR3 DNA sequence: TGCAGCGCTAGTGAGGCTGGAGGTTCACCCCTCCACTTT. Together with reference TRBV29-1 and TRBJ1-6, the CDR3 gives the full variable domain: SAVISQKPSRDICQRGTSLTIQCQVDSQVTMMFWYRQQPGQSLTLIATANQGSEATYESGFVIDKFPISRPNLTFSTLTVSNMSPEDSSIYLCSASEAGGSPLHFGNGTRLTVT.

The chain couples TRBV10-2 to TRBJ1-6, with D perhaps TRBD1 (5 bases). CDR1 WSHSY and CDR2 SAAADI come from the germline V gene. V dropped 6 bases and J dropped 5 bases, with 17 bases sitting between them. There are 16 residues in the CDR3. DNA of the CDR3: TGCGCCAGCAGGGACGGGGGGGGTCAGAATAATTCACCCCTCCACTTT. Encoded protein: CASRDGGGQNNSPLHF.

This clone appeared a few times. The V and J genes are TRBV13 and TRBJ2-5; 11 nucleotides align to TRBD2. This CDR3 region has 14 residues. The germline V gene encodes CDR1 PRHDT and CDR2 FYEKMQ (reference sequence). The trim removed 6 bases at V and 4 bases at J, leaving 4 bases unmatched. CDR3 nucleotide sequence: TGTGCCAGCAGTCGCACTAGCGGGGGAGAGACCCAGTACTTC. It encodes CASSRTSGGETQYF.

V is TRBV11-2 and J is TRBJ1-2; D possibly corresponds to TRBD1 (5 bases). The CDR3 is 16 amino acids. Per germline, CDR1 SGHAT and CDR2 FQNNGV. V shed 5 bases and J shed 2 bases, with 18 bases lying between them. CDR3 residues: CASSPPELGPNYGYTF. In DNA, the CDR3 is TGTGCCAGCAGCCCCCCCGAACTGGGGCCAAACTATGGCTACACCTTC.

The genes are TRBV2 and TRBJ2-1, with no clear D. This CDR3 has 15 amino acids. V lost 1 base and J lost 4, with 11 bases in between. The V gene's germline CDR1 is SNHLY and CDR2 FYNNEI. CDR3 in amino acids: CASSEGGTRYNEQFF. CDR3 DNA sequence: TGTGCCAGCAGTGAAGGAGGTACGAGATACAATGAGCAGTTCTTC.

The chain couples TRBV29-1 to TRBJ1-4; D not certain. The CDR3 runs 14 residues. Deletions cut 4 bases from V and 0 bases from J, with 9 bases between. Germline CDR1 reads SQVTM; CDR2 reads ANQGSEA. The CDR3 DNA reads as TGCAGCGTTGGCAGATCTCCAACTAATGAAAAACTGTTTTTT. This sequence encodes CSVGRSPTNEKLFF.

This chain links TRBV7-2 with TRBJ1-2; D is ambiguous. There are 14 residues in the CDR3. Looked up from germline, CDR1 is SGHTA and CDR2 is FQGNSA. V dropped 4 bases and J dropped 7 bases, with 16 bases sitting between them. The CDR3 loop is CASSSQNHGSGYTF. CDR3 nucleotide sequence: TGTGCCAGCAGCTCCCAAAATCACGGGAGTGGCTACACCTTC.

The J gene is TRBJ2-2, the V gene TRBV9, with 8 bases matching TRBD1. Germline V gene sequence: CDR1 SGDLS, CDR2 YYNGEE. The V and J ends lost 0 bases and 6 bases, in that order; junction bases with no gene match: 13. The CDR3 totals 18 residues. The CDR3 coding sequence is TGTGCCAGCAGCGTAGTCTCCCCTCAGGGGGCGTCGTCCGGGGAGCTGTTTTTT. Translating it yields CASSVVSPQGASSGELFF.

The sample holds one count of this clone. The rearrangement joins TRBV6-5 to TRBJ1-1; unclear D gene. The length of the CDR3 is 15 residues. Trimming removed 2 bases from V and 5 bases from J, with 15 bases in between. CDR1 is MNHEY and CDR2 is SVGAGI in the germline V gene. The DNA of the CDR3 is TGTGCCAGCAGTTACCGCGGGCCGGACGTTACTGAAGCTTTCTTT. This codes for CASSYRGPDVTEAFF.